The 5 T cell receptor beta chains in this list originate from one sample, sequenced in a study of blood T cells in healthy people across ages. Alongside a J-beta primer mix, a sample-barcoded 5' primer served in a second PCR lasting about 6 to 12 cycles. TCRdb used MiXCR to reprocess the 5' RACE reads, holding one entry per CDR3 protein. The table has hundreds of thousands of distinct CDR3 sequences, around 26% seen once. The specimen was blood. All receptors derive from a woman of 80 years or more in good health.

The chain uses TRBV5-1 and TRBJ2-5; D assignment may be TRBD1 or TRBD2 (5 bases each). Trimming removed 4 bases at V and 1 base at J, with 14 bases between. Germline CDR1 reads SGHRS; CDR2 reads YFSETQ. The CDR3 contains 15 residues. The CDR3 DNA is TGCGCCAGCAGCCCCCGGGACCTCGGCCAAGAGACCCAGTACTTC. As protein: CASSPRDLGQETQYF.

About this clonotype: An end of the junction does not agree with germline; a read error may underlie this. The chain combines TRBV6-2 or TRBV6-3 with TRBJ1-2, with 7 bases matching TRBD1. This CDR3 region has 16 residues. The V gene's germline CDR1 is MNHEY and CDR2 SVGEGT. The CDR3 reads CASSYRTGTDSYDYTF. DNA of the CDR3: TGTGCCAGCAGTTACAGGACCGGGACAGACTCCTATGACTACACCTTC.

The chain is built from TRBV5-5 and TRBJ1-2; TRBD1 agrees at 9 bases. This CDR3 contains 15 residues. The germline V gene has CDR1 SGHKS and CDR2 YYEKEE (reference sequence). Trimming took 3 bases from V and 1 from J; bases not matched to a gene: 4. This chain's CDR3 is CASSSGTGLNYGYTF. The DNA of the CDR3 is TGTGCCAGCAGCTCCGGGACAGGGCTTAACTATGGCTACACCTTC.

At least ten counts were recorded for this clonotype. The gene calls are TRBV7-2 and TRBJ1-5; D ambiguous. V lost 2 bases and J lost 7, with 9 bases in between. There are 13 residues in the CDR3. Germline CDR1 reads SGHTA; CDR2 reads FQGNSA. This CDR3 is CASSLRVEQPQHF. The CDR3 nucleotides are TGTGCCAGCAGCTTAAGGGTGGAGCAGCCCCAGCATTTT.

With respect to this clonotype: Being one base from a much bigger clone, this may be a read error. The chain uses TRBV20-1 and TRBJ2-1, with a weak D call TRBD2 (7 bases). Germline V gene data show CDR1 as DFQATT and CDR2 as SNEGSKA (reference sequence). The length of the CDR3 is 16 residues. CDR3 sequence reads: CSTRVGGANANNEQFF. CDR3 DNA: TGCAGTACTAGAGTGGGGGGGGCGAATGCCAACAATGAGCAGTTCTTC.